This T cell receptor beta chain was identified in a study of a mutant IDH1 vaccine in newly diagnosed glioma. Sequenced by immunoSEQ multiplex PCR; TCRdb stores in-frame clones only, minus some. The table records 80,000 to 100,000 clones, roughly four fifths of them present only once. Regarding time point: baseline, week 1 (first vaccination visit). Treatment here: pre-vaccination baseline after standard-of-care therapy. The origin of this receptor is a man aged 35-49 years with glioma. Some clones in this sample may be carry-over from other donors' samples. Material: PBMCs, obtained from a glioma patient treated with radiotherapy, temozolomide or both.

In nucleotides, the CDR3 is TGCGCCAGCAGCTCGTGGGCCGCGTCCTACGAGCAGTACTTC. It translates to CASSSWAASYEQYF. The V and J genes are TRBV5-1 and TRBJ2-7; D unclear. V lost 3 bases and J 1 base, leaving 11 bases between the germline ends. CDR3 length equals 14 residues. CDR1 is SGHRS and CDR2 is YFSETQ in the germline V gene.